This TCR beta chain emerged from a study of control samples from healthy donors and cancer patients. With 5 bases clipped from V and 5 bases from J, the junction kept 5 bases outside the gene matches. CDR3 length: 13 amino acids. Germline V gene data show CDR1 as SNHLY and CDR2 as FYNNEI. The protocol was immunoSEQ multiplex PCR, while the TCRdb copy is restricted to in-frame clones and leaves out a portion. Here the sample spans roughly 100,000 clones, around 90% being singletons. Sequencing used blood. This receptor was obtained from a woman aged 18-30 years in good health. This chain uses TRBV2 with TRBJ2-5; 7 bases align to TRBD1. CDR3 amino acids: CASSRTGAETQYF. The CDR3 DNA is TGTGCCAGCAGTCGAACAGGGGCGGAGACCCAGTACTTC.